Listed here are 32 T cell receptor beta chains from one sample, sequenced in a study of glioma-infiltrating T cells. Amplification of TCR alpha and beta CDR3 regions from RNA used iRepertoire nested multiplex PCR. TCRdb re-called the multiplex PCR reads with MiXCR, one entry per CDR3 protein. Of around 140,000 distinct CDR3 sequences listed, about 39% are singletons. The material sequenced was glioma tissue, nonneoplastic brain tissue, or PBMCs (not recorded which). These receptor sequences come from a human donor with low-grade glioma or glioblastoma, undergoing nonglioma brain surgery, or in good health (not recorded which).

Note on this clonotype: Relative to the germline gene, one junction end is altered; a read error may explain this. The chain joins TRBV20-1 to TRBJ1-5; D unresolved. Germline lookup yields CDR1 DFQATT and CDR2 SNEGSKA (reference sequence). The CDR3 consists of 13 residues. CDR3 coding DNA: TGCAGTGCTAGAGAGGAGGATTATCAGCCACAGCATTTT. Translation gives CSAREEDYQPQHF.

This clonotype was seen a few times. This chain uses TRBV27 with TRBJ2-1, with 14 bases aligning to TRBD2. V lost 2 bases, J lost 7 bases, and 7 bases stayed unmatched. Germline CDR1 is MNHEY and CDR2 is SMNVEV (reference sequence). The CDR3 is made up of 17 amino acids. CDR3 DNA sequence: TGTGCCAGCAGTTTAAGCCCGGGACTAGCGGGAGTTAATGAGCAGTTCTTC. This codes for CASSLSPGLAGVNEQFF.

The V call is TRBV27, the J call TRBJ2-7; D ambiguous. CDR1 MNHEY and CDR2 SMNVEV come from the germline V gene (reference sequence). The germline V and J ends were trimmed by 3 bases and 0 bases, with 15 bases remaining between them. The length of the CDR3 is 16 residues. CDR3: CASSFSLDTFSYEQYF. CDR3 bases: TGTGCCAGCAGTTTTTCCCTAGACACCTTCTCCTACGAGCAGTACTTC.

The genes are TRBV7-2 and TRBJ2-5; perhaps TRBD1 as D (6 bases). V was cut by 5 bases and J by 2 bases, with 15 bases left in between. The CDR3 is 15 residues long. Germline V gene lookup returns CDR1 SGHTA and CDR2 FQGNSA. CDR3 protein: CASSRASGTQETQYF. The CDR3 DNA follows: TGTGCCAGCAGCCGGGCTTCCGGGACACAAGAGACCCAGTACTTC.

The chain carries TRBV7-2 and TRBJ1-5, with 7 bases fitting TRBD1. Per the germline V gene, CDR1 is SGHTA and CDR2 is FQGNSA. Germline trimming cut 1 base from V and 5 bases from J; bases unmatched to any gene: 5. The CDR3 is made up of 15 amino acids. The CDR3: CASSLEGTDHQPQHF. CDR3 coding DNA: TGTGCCAGCAGCTTAGAAGGGACAGACCATCAGCCCCAGCATTTT.

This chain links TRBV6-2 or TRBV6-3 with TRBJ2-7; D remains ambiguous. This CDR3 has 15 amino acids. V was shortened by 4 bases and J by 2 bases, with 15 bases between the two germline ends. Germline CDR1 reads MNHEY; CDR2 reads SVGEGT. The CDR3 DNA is TGTGCCAGCAGTTCCGAAATTTTAAACCCCTACGAGCAGTACTTC. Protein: CASSSEILNPYEQYF.

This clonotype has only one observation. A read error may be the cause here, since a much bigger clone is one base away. CDR3 residues: CASSRAPGDTQYF. DNA for the CDR3: TGTGCCAGCAGCAGGGCGCCGGGAGATACGCAGTATTTT. This chain uses TRBV6-5 with TRBJ2-3; TRBD1 is a possible D gene (5 bases). Trimming shortened V by 6 bases and J by 5 bases, and 12 bases separated the two germline ends. CDR3 length equals 13 residues. Germline lookup yields CDR1 MNHEY and CDR2 SVGAGI.

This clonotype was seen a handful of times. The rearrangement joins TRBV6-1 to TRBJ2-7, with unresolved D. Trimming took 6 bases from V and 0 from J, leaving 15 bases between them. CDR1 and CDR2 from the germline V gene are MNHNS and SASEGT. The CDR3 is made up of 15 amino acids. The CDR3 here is CASSVVSTGSYEQYF. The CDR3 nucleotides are TGTGCCAGCAGCGTCGTGAGTACGGGCTCCTACGAGCAGTACTTC.

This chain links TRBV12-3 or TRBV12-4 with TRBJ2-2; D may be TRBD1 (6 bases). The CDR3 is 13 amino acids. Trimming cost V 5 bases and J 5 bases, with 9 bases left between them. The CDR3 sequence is CASSVQGTGELFF. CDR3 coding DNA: TGTGCCAGCAGTGTGCAGGGGACCGGGGAGCTGTTTTTT.

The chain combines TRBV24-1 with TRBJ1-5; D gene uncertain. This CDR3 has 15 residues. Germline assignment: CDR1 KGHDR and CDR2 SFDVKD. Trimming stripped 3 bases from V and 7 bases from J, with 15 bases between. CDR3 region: CATSDSRAGWQPQHF. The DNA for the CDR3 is TGTGCCACCAGTGATAGTCGGGCAGGATGGCAGCCCCAGCATTTT.

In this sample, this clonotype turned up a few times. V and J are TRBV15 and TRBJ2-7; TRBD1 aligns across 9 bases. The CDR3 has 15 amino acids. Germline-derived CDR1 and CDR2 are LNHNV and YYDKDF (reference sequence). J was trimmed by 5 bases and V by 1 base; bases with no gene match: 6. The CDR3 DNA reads TGTGCCACCAGCAGAGGGGACAGGGCTTTCCACGAGCAGTACTTC. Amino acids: CATSRGDRAFHEQYF.

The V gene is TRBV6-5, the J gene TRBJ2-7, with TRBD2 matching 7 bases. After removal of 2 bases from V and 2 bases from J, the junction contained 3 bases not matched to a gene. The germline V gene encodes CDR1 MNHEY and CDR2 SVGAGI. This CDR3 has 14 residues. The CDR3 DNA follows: TGTGCCAGCAGTTACGAGGCGGGAGCCTACGAGCAGTACTTC. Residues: CASSYEAGAYEQYF.

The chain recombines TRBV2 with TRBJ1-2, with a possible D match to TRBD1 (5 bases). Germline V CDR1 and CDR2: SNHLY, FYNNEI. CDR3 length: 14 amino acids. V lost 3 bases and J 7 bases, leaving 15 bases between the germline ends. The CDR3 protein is CASSEYRQTRGYTF. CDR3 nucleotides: TGTGCCAGCAGTGAGTACAGACAGACGCGTGGCTACACCTTC. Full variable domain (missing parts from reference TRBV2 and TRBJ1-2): EPEVTQTPSHQVTQMGQEVILRCVPISNHLYFYWYRQILGQKVEFLVSFYNNEISEKSEIFDDQFSVERPDGSNFTLKIRSTKLEDSAMYFCASSEYRQTRGYTFGSGTRLTVV.

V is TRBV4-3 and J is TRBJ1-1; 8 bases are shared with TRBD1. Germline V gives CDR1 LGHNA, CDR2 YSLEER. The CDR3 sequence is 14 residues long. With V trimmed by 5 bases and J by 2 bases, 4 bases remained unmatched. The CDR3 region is CASSKGQANTEAFF. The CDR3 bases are TGCGCCAGCAGCAAGGGACAGGCTAACACTGAAGCTTTCTTT.

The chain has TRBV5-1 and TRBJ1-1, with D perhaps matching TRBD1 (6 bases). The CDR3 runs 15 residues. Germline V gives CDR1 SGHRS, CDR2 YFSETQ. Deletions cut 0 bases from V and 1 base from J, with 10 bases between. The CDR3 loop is CASSLGQVSNTEAFF. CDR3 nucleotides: TGCGCCAGCAGCTTGGGACAGGTATCGAACACTGAAGCTTTCTTT. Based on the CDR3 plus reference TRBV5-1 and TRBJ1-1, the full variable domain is KAGVTQTPRYLIKTRGQQVTLSCSPISGHRSVSWYQQTPGQGLQFLFEYFSETQRNKGNFPGRFSGRQFSNSRSEMNVSTLELGDSALYLCASSLGQVSNTEAFFGQGTRLTVV.

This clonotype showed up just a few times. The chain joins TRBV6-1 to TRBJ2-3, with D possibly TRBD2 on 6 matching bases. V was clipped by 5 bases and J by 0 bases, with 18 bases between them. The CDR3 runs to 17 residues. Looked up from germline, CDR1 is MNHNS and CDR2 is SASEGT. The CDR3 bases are TGTGCCAGCAGTACCCCCTTAGGCGGGGAGAGCACAGATACGCAGTATTTT. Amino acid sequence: CASSTPLGGESTDTQYF.

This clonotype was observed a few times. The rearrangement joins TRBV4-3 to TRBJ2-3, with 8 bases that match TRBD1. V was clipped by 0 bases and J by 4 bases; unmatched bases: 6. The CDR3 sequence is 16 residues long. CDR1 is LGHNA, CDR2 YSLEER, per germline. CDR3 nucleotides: TGCGCCAGCAGCCAAGAAGCAGGGGGCGGGGCAGATACGCAGTATTTT. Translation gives CASSQEAGGGADTQYF.

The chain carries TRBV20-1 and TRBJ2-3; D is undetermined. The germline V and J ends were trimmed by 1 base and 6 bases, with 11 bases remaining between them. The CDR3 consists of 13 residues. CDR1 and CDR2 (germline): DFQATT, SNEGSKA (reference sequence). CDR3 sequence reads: CSARALTGDTQYF. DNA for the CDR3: TGCAGTGCTAGAGCACTAACTGGGGATACGCAGTATTTT.

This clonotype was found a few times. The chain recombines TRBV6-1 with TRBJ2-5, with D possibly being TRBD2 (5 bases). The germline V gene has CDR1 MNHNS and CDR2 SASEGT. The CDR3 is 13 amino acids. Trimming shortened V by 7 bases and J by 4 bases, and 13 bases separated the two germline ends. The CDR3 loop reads CASNLERVETQYF. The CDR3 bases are TGTGCCAGCAACTTGGAGAGGGTAGAGACCCAGTACTTC.

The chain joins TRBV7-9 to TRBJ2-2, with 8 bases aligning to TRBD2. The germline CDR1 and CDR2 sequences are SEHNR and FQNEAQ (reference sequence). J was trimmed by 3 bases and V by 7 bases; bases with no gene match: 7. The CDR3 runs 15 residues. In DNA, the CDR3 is TGTGCCAGCACCCTTAGCGGGGTCGACACCGGGGAGCTGTTTTTT. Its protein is CASTLSGVDTGELFF.

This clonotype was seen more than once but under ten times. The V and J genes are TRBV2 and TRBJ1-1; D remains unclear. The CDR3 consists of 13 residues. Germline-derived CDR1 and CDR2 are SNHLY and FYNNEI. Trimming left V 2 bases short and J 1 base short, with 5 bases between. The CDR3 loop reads CASSELRNTEAFF. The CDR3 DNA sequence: TGTGCCAGCAGTGAATTACGGAACACTGAAGCTTTCTTT.

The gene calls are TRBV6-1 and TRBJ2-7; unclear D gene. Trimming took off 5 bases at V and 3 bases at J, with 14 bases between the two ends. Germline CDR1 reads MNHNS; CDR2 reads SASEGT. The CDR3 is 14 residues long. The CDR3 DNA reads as TGTGCCAGCAGTTCTTTCGGAGAGGTCTACGAGCAGTACTTC. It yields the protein CASSSFGEVYEQYF.

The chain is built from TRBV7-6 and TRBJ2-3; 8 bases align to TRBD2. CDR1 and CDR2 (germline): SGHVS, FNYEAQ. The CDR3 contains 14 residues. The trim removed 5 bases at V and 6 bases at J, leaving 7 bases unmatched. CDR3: CASSPSGRGDTQYF. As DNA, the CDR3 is TGTGCCAGCAGCCCCAGCGGGAGAGGCGATACGCAGTATTTT. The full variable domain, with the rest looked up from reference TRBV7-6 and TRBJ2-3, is GAGVSQSPRYKVTKRGQDVALRCDPISGHVSLYWYRQALGQGPEFLTYFNYEAQQDKSGLPNDRFSAERPEGSISTLTIQRTEQRDSAMYRCASSPSGRGDTQYFGPGTRLTVL.

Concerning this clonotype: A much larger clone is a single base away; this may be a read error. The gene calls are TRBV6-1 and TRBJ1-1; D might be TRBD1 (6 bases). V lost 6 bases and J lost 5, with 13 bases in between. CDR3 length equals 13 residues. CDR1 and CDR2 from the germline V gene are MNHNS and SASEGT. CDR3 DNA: TGTGCCAGCAGCATCGTAGGGGGTACTGAAGCTTTCTTT. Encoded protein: CASSIVGGTEAFF.

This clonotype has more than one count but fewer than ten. The CDR3 DNA follows: TGTGCCAGCAGTTTCGTGCGGGAGCAGTACTTC. Translated: CASSFVREQYF. The rearrangement uses TRBV6-1 and TRBJ2-7, with D hard to call. V dropped 5 bases and J dropped 7 bases, with 9 bases sitting between them. The CDR3 has 11 amino acids. In germline, CDR1 is MNHNS, CDR2 SASEGT.

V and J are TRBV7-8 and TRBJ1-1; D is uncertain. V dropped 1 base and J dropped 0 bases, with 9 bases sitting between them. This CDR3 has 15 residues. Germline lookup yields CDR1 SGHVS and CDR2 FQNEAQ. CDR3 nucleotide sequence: TGTGCCAGCAGCTTAGAACTGTTGATGAACACTGAAGCTTTCTTT. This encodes CASSLELLMNTEAFF.

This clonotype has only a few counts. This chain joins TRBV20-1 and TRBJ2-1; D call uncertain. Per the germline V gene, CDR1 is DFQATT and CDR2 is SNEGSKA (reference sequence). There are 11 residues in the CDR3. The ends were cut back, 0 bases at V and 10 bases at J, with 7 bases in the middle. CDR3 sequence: CSARDRREQFF. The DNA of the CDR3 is TGCAGTGCTAGAGATAGAAGAGAGCAGTTCTTC.

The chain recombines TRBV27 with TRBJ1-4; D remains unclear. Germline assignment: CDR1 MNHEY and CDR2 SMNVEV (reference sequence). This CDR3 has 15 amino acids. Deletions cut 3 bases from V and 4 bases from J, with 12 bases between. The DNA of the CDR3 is TGTGCCAGCAGTTTTAGGACGGGTTTTAATGAAAAACTGTTTTTT. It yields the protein CASSFRTGFNEKLFF.

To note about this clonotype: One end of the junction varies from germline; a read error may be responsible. In DNA, the CDR3 is TGCGCCCGCAGCTTTCACCGGGACGCGAGGGAGCAGTTCTTC. Protein: CARSFHRDAREQFF. The chain has TRBV5-1 and TRBJ2-1; D possibly uses TRBD1 or TRBD2 (5 bases each). The V gene's germline CDR1 is SGHRS and CDR2 YFSETQ. This CDR3 contains 14 residues.

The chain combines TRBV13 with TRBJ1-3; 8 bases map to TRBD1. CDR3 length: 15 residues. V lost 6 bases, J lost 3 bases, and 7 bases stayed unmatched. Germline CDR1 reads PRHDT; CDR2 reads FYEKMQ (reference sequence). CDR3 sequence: CASSLRTGLGNTIYF. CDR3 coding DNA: TGTGCCAGCAGTTTACGGACAGGGCTTGGAAACACCATATATTTT. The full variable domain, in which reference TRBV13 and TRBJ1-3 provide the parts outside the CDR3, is AAGVIQSPRHLIKEKRETATLKCYPIPRHDTVYWYQQGPGQDPQFLISFYEKMQSDKGSIPDRFSAQQFSDYHSELNMSSLELGDSALYFCASSLRTGLGNTIYFGEGSWLTVV.

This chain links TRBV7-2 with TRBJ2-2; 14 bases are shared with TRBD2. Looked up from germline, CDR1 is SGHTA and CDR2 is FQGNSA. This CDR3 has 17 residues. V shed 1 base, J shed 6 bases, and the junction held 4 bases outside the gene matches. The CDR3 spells CASSLGPTSGRAGELFF. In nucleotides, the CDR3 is TGTGCCAGCAGCTTAGGTCCGACTAGCGGGAGGGCCGGGGAGCTGTTTTTT. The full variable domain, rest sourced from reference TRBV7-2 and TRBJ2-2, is GAGVSQSPSNKVTEKGKDVELRCDPISGHTALYWYRQSLGQGLEFLIYFQGNSAPDKSGLPSDRFSAERTGGSVSTLTIQRTQQEDSAVYLCASSLGPTSGRAGELFFGEGSRLTVL.

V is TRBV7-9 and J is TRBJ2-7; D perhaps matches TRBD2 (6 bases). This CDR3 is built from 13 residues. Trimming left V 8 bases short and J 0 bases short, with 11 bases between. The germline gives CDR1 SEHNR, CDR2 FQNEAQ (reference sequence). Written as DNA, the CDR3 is TGTGCCAGCTCGCGGGATAACTCCTACGAGCAGTACTTC. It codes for CASSRDNSYEQYF.